Detailed here is one T cell receptor beta chain. This sample stems from a study of blood T cell repertoires in COVID-19. Authors' analysis steps: Reference gene primer amplification gave nucleated cell count estimates. Measured with immunoSEQ multiplex PCR; TCRdb has only the in-frame clones, and not every one. V and J calls and clone size come straight from that table; D and trimming were deduced from the DNA. The sample lists around 220,000 clones, approximately 78% occurring once. This CDR3 spans 12 amino acids. Germline loops: CDR1 SQVTM, CDR2 ANQGSEA. The V end lost 4 bases, the J end lost 8 bases, and 14 bases lay between the germline ends.

This chain joins TRBV29-1 and TRBJ1-2, with TRBD1 as a possible D gene (6 bases). This receptor was identified in a woman of 80 years or more with acute or convalescent COVID-19. Sequenced material: peripheral blood. CDR3 region: CSVVQGYEGYTF. CDR3 nucleotide sequence: TGCAGCGTTGTACAGGGTTATGAGGGCTACACCTTC.